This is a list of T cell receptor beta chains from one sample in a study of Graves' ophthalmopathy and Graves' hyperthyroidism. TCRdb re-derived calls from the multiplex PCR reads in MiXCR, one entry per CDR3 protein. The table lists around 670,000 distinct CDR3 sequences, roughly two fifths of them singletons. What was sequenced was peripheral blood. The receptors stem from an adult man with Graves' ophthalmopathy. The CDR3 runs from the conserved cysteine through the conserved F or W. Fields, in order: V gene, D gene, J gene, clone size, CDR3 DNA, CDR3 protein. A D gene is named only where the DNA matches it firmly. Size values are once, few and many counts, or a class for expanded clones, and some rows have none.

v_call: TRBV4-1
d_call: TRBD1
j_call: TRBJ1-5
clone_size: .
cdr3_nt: TGCGCCAGCAGCTCAACAGGGGGCGAACAGCCCCAGCATTTT
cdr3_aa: CASSSTGGEQPQHF

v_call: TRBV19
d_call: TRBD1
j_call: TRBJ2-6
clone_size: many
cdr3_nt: TGTGCCAGTAGTCGCCGACAGGGTGGGGCTGGGGCCAACGTCCTGACTTTC
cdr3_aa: CASSRRQGGAGANVLTF

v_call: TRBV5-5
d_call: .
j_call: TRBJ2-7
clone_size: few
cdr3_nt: TGTGCCAGCAGCTTGAAGGACGGGGCGGGCTACGAGCAGTACTTC
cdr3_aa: CASSLKDGAGYEQYF

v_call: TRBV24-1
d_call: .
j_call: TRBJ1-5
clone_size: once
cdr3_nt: TGTGCCCGCAGTTACTCGAGGGGCAATCAGCCCCAGCATTTT
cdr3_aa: CARSYSRGNQPQHF

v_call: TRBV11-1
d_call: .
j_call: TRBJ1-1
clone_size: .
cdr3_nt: TGTGCCAGCAGTTTTTTTATTGGCAGAACTAACACTGAAGCTTTCTTT
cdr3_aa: CASSFFIGRTNTEAFF

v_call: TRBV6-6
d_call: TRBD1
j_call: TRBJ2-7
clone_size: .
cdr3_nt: TGTGCCAGCAGTTACTCGCGGGACAGGGACCACGAGCAGTACTTC
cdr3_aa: CASSYSRDRDHEQYF

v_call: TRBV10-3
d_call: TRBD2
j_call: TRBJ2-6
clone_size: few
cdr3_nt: TGTGCCAGCAGCCGACTAGCGGGGGCCCAATCTGGGGCCAACGTCCTGACTTTC
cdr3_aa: CASSRLAGAQSGANVLTF

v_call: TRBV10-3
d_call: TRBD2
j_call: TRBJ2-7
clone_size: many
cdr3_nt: TGTGCCATCAGGGGACTAGCGGGAGCGGGCGAGCAGTACTTC
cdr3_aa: CAIRGLAGAGEQYF

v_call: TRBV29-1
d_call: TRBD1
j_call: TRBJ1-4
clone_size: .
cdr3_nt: TGCAGCGTTATTACAGGGACAGGGGGTGAAAAACTGTTTTTT
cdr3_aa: CSVITGTGGEKLFF

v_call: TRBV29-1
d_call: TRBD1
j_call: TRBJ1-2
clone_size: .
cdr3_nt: TGTGCCGTGAGAGGGGACAGGGGGCGCGGGTATGGCTACACCTTC
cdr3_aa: CAVRGDRGRGYGYTF

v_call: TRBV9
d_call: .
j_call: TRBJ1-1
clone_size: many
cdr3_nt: TGTGCCAGCAGCGTAGCTGGGAGGGCAGGGATTATGAACACTGAAGCTTTCTTT
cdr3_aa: CASSVAGRAGIMNTEAFF

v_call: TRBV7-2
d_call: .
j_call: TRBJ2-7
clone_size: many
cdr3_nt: TGTGCCAGCAGCCTCATTTACGTGCAGTACTTC
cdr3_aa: CASSLIYVQYF

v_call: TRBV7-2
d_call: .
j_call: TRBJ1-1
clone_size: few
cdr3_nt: TGTGCCAGCAGCTTAGGATTTCAGGACACTGAAGCTTTCTTT
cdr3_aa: CASSLGFQDTEAFF

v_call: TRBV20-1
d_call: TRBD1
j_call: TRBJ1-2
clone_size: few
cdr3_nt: TGCAGCTCCACCGGACAGGGCGAGTCTAACTATGGCTACACCTTC
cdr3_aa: CSSTGQGESNYGYTF

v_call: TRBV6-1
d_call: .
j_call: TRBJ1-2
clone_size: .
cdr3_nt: TGTGCCAGCAGGAAGGGGAGCTATGGCTACACCTTC
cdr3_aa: CASRKGSYGYTF

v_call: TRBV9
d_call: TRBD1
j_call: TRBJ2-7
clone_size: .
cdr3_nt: TGTGCCAGCAGCGTAGACGGGACAGAAGGGGCCGAGCAGTACTTC
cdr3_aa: CASSVDGTEGAEQYF

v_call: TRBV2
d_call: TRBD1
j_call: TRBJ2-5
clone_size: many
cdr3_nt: TGTGCCAGCAGCACGGACAGGGGAGAGACCCAGTACTTC
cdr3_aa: CASSTDRGETQYF

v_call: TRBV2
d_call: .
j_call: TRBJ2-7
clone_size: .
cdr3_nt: TGTGCCAGCACCAGGAGATGGGACATGCGATTGTACGAGCAGTACTTC
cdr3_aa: CASTRRWDMRLYEQYF